This T cell receptor (beta chain) comes out of a study of brain T cells in children with intractable seizures (dated by TCRdb to about 2021). Context from the whole study: A NanoString immunology panel was first used to screen resected brain tissue from about 54 pediatric epilepsy surgery cases for immune gene transcripts. Among the 12 selected surgery cases, eight also had pre-surgery blood sequenced, leaving four with brain tissue only. General findings and caveats noted by the study authors: Because pre- and post-surgery blood were sequenced to different depths, clones absent from the pre-surgery sample may reflect undersampling. The patients' HCMV serostatus was not known, and viral specificity was inferred solely from CDR3 sequence similarity.

The immunoSEQ assay was used to generate TCR beta chain sequences from genomic DNA. The paper's processing steps were these. CDR3 sequences that did not begin with the conserved framework cysteine at position 104 were removed by hand. Clonality was calculated as one minus the normalized Shannon's Diversity Index, with values ranging from 0 (maximal diversity) to 1 (oligoclonal). Chi-squared comparison-of-proportions tests were used to check whether the frequency of the same CDR3 differed between samples, for example brain versus blood. Public clonotypes were identified through searches of immuneACCESS, and similarity to known antiviral clonotypes was evaluated with the VDJdb browser. The table was pulled from immuneACCESS by TCRdb, which kept in-frame rearrangements only. Such tables lose some clones; where checked, under half of the loss comes from unresolved V genes, and the rest has no known cause. V and J calls and clone size are those listed in that table; D and trimming were worked out from the DNA. The table for this sample lists approximately 330,000 clones; about 93% of them were counted only once. The ten largest account for 5% to 7% of the sample.

The time point label, read with the paper, signifies: blood from clinic visit 5 months post-surgery; TSC patient then seizure free. The surgery cases with the highest brain T cell transcript signatures were chosen for TCR beta chain sequencing of brain tissue, and also of blood when blood was available. Before surgery, patients had received at least one anti-epileptic drug. TCR-sequenced patients were children with drug-resistant epilepsy due to tuberous sclerosis complex, focal cortical dysplasia, Rasmussen encephalitis or hemimegalencephaly. The Monarch genomic DNA purification kit was used to extract bulk genomic DNA from unsorted brain tissue and from whole blood. Comments on this clone: No cognate antigen has been identified for it. No per-base quality is available; no much larger clone lies one base away.

This TCR derives from a boy under two years old with tuberous sclerosis and intractable seizures. This sample comprised peripheral blood, obtained more than 4 months after surgery.

The CDR3 amino acid sequence is: CSASGTGGWEVNTEAFF. The bases read TGCAGTGCTAGTGGGACAGGGGGTTGGGAAGTGAACACTGAAGCTTTCTTT. The rearrangement joined TRBV20-1 to TRBJ1-1, with 11 bases matching TRBD1. CDR1 and CDR2 are read off the germline V gene (reference sequence) as DFQATT and SNEGSKA. For this chain, trimming is 3 bases at the V end and 0 bases at the J end, and the number of junction bases without a gene match is 9. Measured from the cysteine to the phenylalanine, the CDR3 is 17 residues long. Of all the DNA, just the CDR3 is kept, 51 bases in frame from base 1.